Included here is one T cell receptor beta chain sequence, with context. Antigen specificity is unknown. V lost 8 bases and J 10 bases, leaving 20 bases between the germline ends. Germline V lookup: CDR1 SQVTM, CDR2 ANQGSEA. The CDR3 consists of 12 residues. This entry belongs to a study of CD8 T cells in Susac syndrome. Study results and caveats: The CD4+ T cell repertoires from Susac syndrome exhibited no clonal expansion. The authors acknowledged that the study's TCR sequencing and HLA analysis involved relatively few individuals.

Random hexamers served to reverse transcribe roughly 0.45 to 1 ug RNA. MiXCR, applied by TCRdb to the immunoSEQ multiplex PCR reads, yields one record per CDR3 protein. The profile shows around 200,000 distinct CDR3 sequences, around 95% of them singletons. The rearrangement uses TRBV29-1 and TRBJ1-1; D is perhaps TRBD1 (6 bases). This clonotype was obtained from a human donor with Susac syndrome. Source material: CD4+ T cells from PBMCs. The CDR3 reads CSTGEGGYGAFF. The DNA for the CDR3 is TGCAGCACTGGAGAGGGGGGGTATGGAGCTTTCTTT.